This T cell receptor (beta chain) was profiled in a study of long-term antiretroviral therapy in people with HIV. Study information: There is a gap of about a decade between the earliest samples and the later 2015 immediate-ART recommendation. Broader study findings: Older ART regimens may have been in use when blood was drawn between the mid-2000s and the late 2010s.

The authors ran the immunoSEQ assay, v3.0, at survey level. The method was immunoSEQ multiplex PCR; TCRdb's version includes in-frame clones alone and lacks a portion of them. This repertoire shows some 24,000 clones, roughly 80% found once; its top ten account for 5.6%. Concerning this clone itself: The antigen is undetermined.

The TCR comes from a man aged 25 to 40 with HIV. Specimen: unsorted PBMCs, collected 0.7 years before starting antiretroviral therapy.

The CDR3 DNA reads TGCGCCAGCAGCCAAGACGGAAAGATGAGTCAGCCCCAGCATTTT. Translated, it gives CASSQDGKMSQPQHF. The rearrangement links TRBV4-3 to TRBJ1-5, with D uncertain. The V end was cut by 0 bases, the J end by 6 bases, with 12 bases between. The germline V gene has CDR1 LGHNA and CDR2 YSLEER. The CDR3 runs to 15 residues.